A single sample gave rise to the 29 T cell receptor beta chains below, sequenced in a study of T cell changes during pregnancy in multiple sclerosis. The data were produced by immunoSEQ multiplex PCR, yet TCRdb's version contains in-frame clones alone and is incomplete. The repertoire holds 15,000 to 20,000 clones, with over 70% as singletons. The sample in question was CD8+ T cells from peripheral blood mononuclear cells, obtained after pregnancy. All receptors come from a female donor in good health, enrolled as a control in a pregnancy study.

The chain links TRBV9 to TRBJ1-1; possible D gene TRBD1, 6 bases. Trimming removed 0 bases at V and 2 bases at J, with 11 bases between. This CDR3 is built from 15 residues. CDR1 is SGDLS, CDR2 YYNGEE, per germline. CDR3 sequence (DNA): TGTGCCAGCAGCGTAGACGGCAGGGGTAACACTGAAGCTTTCTTT. Residues: CASSVDGRGNTEAFF. The whole variable domain, remainder taken from reference TRBV9 and TRBJ1-1, is DSGVTQTPKHLITATGQRVTLRCSPRSGDLSVYWYQQSLDQGLQFLIQYYNGEERAKGNILERFSAQQFPDLHSELNLSSLELGDSALYFCASSVDGRGNTEAFFGQGTRLTVV.

V is TRBV10-1 and J is TRBJ1-5; 9 bases are a match to TRBD1. The germline V gene encodes CDR1 WNHNN and CDR2 SYGVQD (reference sequence). The CDR3 totals 17 residues. Trimming cost V 6 bases and J 7 bases; bases outside gene matches: 16. Here the CDR3 DNA reads TGCGCCAGCAGCGGGGGGACAGGGAGCTTGTGTTTGCAGCCCCAGCATTTT. It yields the protein CASSGGTGSLCLQPQHF.

The chain recombines TRBV30 with TRBJ2-7; 8 bases are shared with TRBD1. The CDR3 is 15 residues long. Germline trimming cut 4 bases from V and 5 bases from J; bases unmatched to any gene: 13. The germline V gene has CDR1 GTSNPN and CDR2 SVGIG (reference sequence). CDR3 DNA sequence: TGTGCCTGGACCGGCACGGGACAGGACCCTGACGAGCAGTACTTC. As protein: CAWTGTGQDPDEQYF.

The chain employs TRBV9 and TRBJ1-1; the D gene is possibly TRBD1 (6 bases). Deletions cut 0 bases from V and 5 bases from J, with 11 bases between. CDR1 is SGDLS and CDR2 is YYNGEE in the germline V gene. The CDR3 has 14 residues. The CDR3 loop is CASSVGGGKTEAFF. CDR3 nucleotide sequence: TGTGCCAGCAGCGTAGGGGGGGGCAAAACTGAAGCTTTCTTT.

The V gene is TRBV27, the J gene TRBJ2-1; 13 bases are shared with TRBD2. Germline CDR1 and CDR2: MNHEY and SMNVEV (reference sequence). The ends lost 5 bases at V and 9 bases at J; junction bases unmatched: 4. There are 14 residues in the CDR3. CDR3 bases: TGTGCCAGCAGTCGCGGACTAGCGGGGGTTGAGCAGTTCTTC. This gives the protein CASSRGLAGVEQFF.

This chain connects TRBV25-1 to TRBJ2-7, with TRBD2 matching over 7 bases. CDR1 and CDR2 (germline): MGHDK, SYGVNS. The CDR3 has 11 residues. V trimming: 10 bases; J trimming: 1 base; junction bases outside the gene matches: 1. The DNA for the CDR3 is TGTGCCACCGGGGGGTCCTACGAGCAGTACTTC. Translating gives CATGGSYEQYF.

The chain recombines TRBV4-3 with TRBJ1-1; TRBD1 is a possible D gene (6 bases). This CDR3 region has 14 residues. The V gene's germline CDR1 is LGHNA and CDR2 YSLEER. V was clipped by 3 bases and J by 4 bases, with 12 bases between them. The CDR3 sequence: CASSQDRTITEAFF. The DNA of the CDR3 is TGCGCCAGCAGCCAGGACAGAACAATCACTGAAGCTTTCTTT.

This sequence joins TRBV7-9 and TRBJ2-7; D uncertain. CDR1 and CDR2 from the germline V gene are SEHNR and FQNEAQ (reference sequence). V lost 5 bases to trimming and J lost 4 bases, with 9 bases between them. The CDR3 is 12 amino acids. This CDR3 is CASSVTEYEQYF. In DNA, the CDR3 is TGTGCCAGCAGCGTGACGGAGTACGAGCAGTACTTC.

As to this clone: One junction end does not reproduce the germline sequence, and a read error may be involved. The J gene is TRBJ1-3, the V gene TRBV29-1; no clear D. The CDR3 runs to 13 residues. The V gene's germline CDR1 is SQVTM and CDR2 ANQGSEA. The CDR3 spells CGVLTKSGNTIYF. CDR3 DNA: TGCGGCGTTCTGACTAAATCTGGAAACACCATATATTTT.

This clone was picked up a small number of times. The chain couples TRBV2 to TRBJ1-1, with TRBD1 matching 8 bases. V gave up 9 bases and J gave up 6 bases; unmatched junction bases: 9. This CDR3 has 13 amino acids. CDR1 is SNHLY and CDR2 is FYNNEI in the germline V gene. This CDR3 reads CARGQGSRAEAFF. DNA of the CDR3: TGTGCCAGAGGACAGGGAAGTAGGGCTGAAGCTTTCTTT.

This chain connects TRBV7-6 to TRBJ2-7; TRBD1 matches 8 bases. The germline V gene encodes CDR1 SGHVS and CDR2 FNYEAQ. CDR3 length: 16 amino acids. With V trimmed by 1 base and J by 3 bases, 8 bases remained unmatched. CDR3 nucleotide sequence: TGTGCCAGCAGCTTAGGTGGGGACAGGACCGACTACGAGCAGTACTTC. The encoded protein is CASSLGGDRTDYEQYF.

The chain couples TRBV4-3 to TRBJ2-7, with 8 positions matching TRBD1. Losses at the gene ends were 0 bases for V and 0 bases for J; bases not matched to a gene: 7. Germline V gene sequence: CDR1 LGHNA, CDR2 YSLEER. CDR3 length equals 17 residues. CDR3 loop: CASSQDLGTGSSYEQYF. CDR3 in DNA: TGCGCCAGCAGCCAAGATCTGGGGACAGGCAGCTCCTACGAGCAGTACTTC.

This rearrangement joins TRBV5-4 to TRBJ1-2, with TRBD1 as a possible D gene (6 bases). The CDR3 loop spans 18 amino acids. The V gene's germline CDR1 is SGHNT and CDR2 YYREEE (reference sequence). V shed 0 bases and J shed 2 bases, with 20 bases lying between them. DNA of the CDR3: TGTGCCAGCAGCTTGGTGGTAGGGACAAGGGTACCCAACTATGGCTACACCTTC. This translates into CASSLVVGTRVPNYGYTF.

The rearrangement links TRBV6-4 to TRBJ2-1; 10 bases map to TRBD2. The CDR3 contains 15 residues. V shed 0 bases and J 8 bases; nucleotides not matched to a gene: 4. Germline CDR1 is MRHNA and CDR2 is SNTAGT. The CDR3 coding sequence is TGTGCCAGCAGTGACTCGAGCGGGGGGGCCGATGAGCAGTTCTTC. It yields the protein CASSDSSGGADEQFF.

The chain links TRBV6-1 to TRBJ1-5, with D possibly being TRBD1 (5 bases). Germline values: CDR1 MNHNS, CDR2 SASEGT. The CDR3 covers 14 residues. V was cut by 7 bases and J by 1 base, with 11 bases left in between. The CDR3 bases are TGTGCCAGCAACCTGGGGGGAAGCAATCAGCCCCAGCATTTT. Its protein is CASNLGGSNQPQHF.

J is TRBJ1-2 and V is TRBV27; 8 nucleotides line up with TRBD1. CDR1 MNHEY and CDR2 SMNVEV come from the germline V gene (reference sequence). The CDR3 length is 12 residues. Unmatched junction bases numbered 6, after V lost 7 bases and J lost 8 bases. The chain's CDR3 is CASKPTGEGYTF. CDR3 coding DNA: TGTGCCAGCAAACCGACAGGGGAAGGCTACACCTTC.

The chain combines TRBV30 with TRBJ2-3; no firm D call. The CDR3 sequence is 10 residues long. Trimming stripped 7 bases from V and 2 bases from J, with 4 bases between. Germline loops: CDR1 GTSNPN, CDR2 SVGIG (reference sequence). CDR3 amino acids: CASYTDTQYF. Written as DNA, the CDR3 is TGTGCCTCCTACACAGATACGCAGTATTTT.

V and J are TRBV27 and TRBJ2-1; TRBD2 is a possible D gene (6 bases). Germline-derived CDR1 and CDR2 are MNHEY and SMNVEV (reference sequence). Trimming left V 7 bases short and J 0 bases short, with 10 bases between. This CDR3 contains 14 residues. CDR3 region: CASKGLSSYNEQFF. The CDR3 DNA reads as TGTGCCAGCAAGGGACTGAGCTCCTACAATGAGCAGTTCTTC.

This clone came up a few times. The chain has TRBV6-5 and TRBJ1-5; weak D call: TRBD1 (5 bases). V lost 5 bases and J 6 bases, leaving 14 bases between the germline ends. Germline loops: CDR1 MNHEY, CDR2 SVGAGI. The CDR3 is 14 amino acids. The CDR3 DNA is TGTGCCAGCAGTCCCTCAGGGTCGGGTCAGCCCCAGCATTTT. This codes for CASSPSGSGQPQHF.

The chain recombines TRBV27 with TRBJ2-7; tentative D call: TRBD2 (6 bases). V shed 8 bases and J shed 5 bases, with 10 bases lying between them. The CDR3 consists of 11 residues. Germline CDR1 reads MNHEY; CDR2 reads SMNVEV (reference sequence). DNA of the CDR3: TGTGCCAGCTGCGGGGCGAACGAGCAGTACTTC. It codes for CASCGANEQYF.

This chain links TRBV27 with TRBJ1-2, with D unclear. V was cut by 6 bases and J by 4 bases, with 9 bases left in between. The germline V gene encodes CDR1 MNHEY and CDR2 SMNVEV (reference sequence). The CDR3 runs 12 residues. The DNA for the CDR3 is TGTGCCAGCAGGTACGGCGGCTATGGCTACACCTTC. Amino acids: CASRYGGYGYTF.

The rearrangement links TRBV6-4 to TRBJ2-7, with 7 positions matching TRBD1. The CDR3 extends over 14 amino acids. Germline CDR1 is MRHNA and CDR2 is SNTAGT. The V gene end was trimmed by 3 bases and the J gene end by 6 bases; junction bases not matched to a gene: 8. The chain's CDR3 is CASSEDRESTEQYF. The CDR3 region has the DNA TGTGCCAGCAGTGAAGACAGGGAGAGTACCGAGCAGTACTTC.

J is TRBJ1-6 and V is TRBV4-1; D unresolved. Germline V CDR1 and CDR2: MGHRA, YSYEKL. V lost 0 bases to trimming and J lost 6 bases, with 21 bases between them. CDR3 length: 19 residues. This CDR3 reads CASSQDSPGGFRLNSPLHF. The CDR3 DNA follows: TGCGCCAGCAGCCAAGACAGTCCCGGCGGATTTCGACTTAATTCACCCCTCCACTTT.

V and J are TRBV7-9 and TRBJ2-1, with a tentative D call TRBD2 (6 bases). V lost 5 bases and J 6 bases, leaving 11 bases between the germline ends. Germline-derived CDR1 and CDR2 are SEHNR and FQNEAQ (reference sequence). There are 13 residues in the CDR3. DNA for the CDR3: TGTGCCAGCAGCCACGGGGGTTTCAATGAGCAGTTCTTC. Protein product: CASSHGGFNEQFF.

The V call is TRBV2, the J call TRBJ1-1; D is unclear. The CDR3 has 13 amino acids. V lost 6 bases and J lost 4, with 12 bases in between. Germline V gene data show CDR1 as SNHLY and CDR2 as FYNNEI. CDR3 sequence reads: CASSPAGFTEAFF. The CDR3 DNA follows: TGTGCCAGCAGCCCTGCGGGGTTCACTGAAGCTTTCTTT.

This clone has a handful of counts. The chain carries TRBV6-5 and TRBJ2-7, with D unclear. Germline CDR1 and CDR2: MNHEY and SVGAGI. This CDR3 comprises 14 residues. The germline V and J ends were trimmed by 5 bases and 0 bases, with 11 bases remaining between them. The CDR3: CASSPDMSSYEQYF. In nucleotides, the CDR3 is TGTGCCAGCAGTCCCGACATGAGCTCCTACGAGCAGTACTTC.

This clone was picked up a small number of times. The chain is built from TRBV14 and TRBJ1-1; D is unclear. Trimming removed 0 bases at V and 1 base at J, with 6 bases between. This CDR3 contains 14 residues. Germline V gives CDR1 SGHDN, CDR2 FVKESK. The CDR3 nucleotides are TGTGCCAGCAGCCAAGACCAGCGGAACACTGAAGCTTTCTTT. Protein product: CASSQDQRNTEAFF.

This chain uses TRBV15 with TRBJ1-4; D is possibly TRBD1 (6 bases). The CDR3 is made up of 16 amino acids. V was pared by 0 bases and J by 4 bases, with 12 bases between. Germline V lookup: CDR1 LNHNV, CDR2 YYDKDF (reference sequence). Here the CDR3 reads CATSREAGGGNEKLFF. As DNA, the CDR3 is TGTGCCACCAGCAGAGAAGCGGGAGGGGGTAATGAAAAACTGTTTTTT. The whole variable domain, filled in from reference TRBV15 and TRBJ1-4, reads DAMVIQNPRYQVTQFGKPVTLSCSQTLNHNVMYWYQQKSSQAPKLLFHYYDKDFNNEADTPDNFQSRRPNTSFCFLDIRSPGLGDTAMYLCATSREAGGGNEKLFFGSGTQLSVL.

The chain employs TRBV19 and TRBJ1-1; a weak D match, TRBD1 (5 bases). Germline CDR1 and CDR2: LNHDA and SQIVND (reference sequence). Deletions cut 6 bases from V and 3 bases from J, with 11 bases between. This CDR3 comprises 13 residues. Written as DNA, the CDR3 is TGTGCCAGTAGAGGGACTTCACACACTGAAGCTTTCTTT. Protein: CASRGTSHTEAFF. Drawing the rest from reference TRBV19 and TRBJ1-1, the complete variable domain is DGGITQSPKYLFRKEGQNVTLSCEQNLNHDAMYWYRQDPGQGLRLIYYSQIVNDFQKGDIAEGYSVSREKKESFPLTVTSAQKNPTAFYLCASRGTSHTEAFFGQGTRLTVV.